Listed below are T cell receptor beta chains from one sample, sequenced in a study of response to subunit inactivated influenza vaccine. TCRdb itself ran the RT-PCR reads through MiXCR, one entry per CDR3 protein. The sample yields hundreds of thousands of distinct CDR3 sequences, 9.5% to 13% seen once. The sequenced sample was PBMCs from blood, obtained roughly 47 days after vaccination. These receptors were collected from a man aged 45 to 65 who received an inactivated influenza vaccine. Both conserved end residues are part of each CDR3. Fields, in order: CDR3 DNA, CDR3 protein, V gene, D gene, J gene, clone size. D genes are given only for firm matches. Clone size appears in some rows only: once, few, many, or a class for an expanded clone.

DNA: TGTGCCAGCAGTGACCGGGACAGGTTTTATGGCTACACCTTC; CDR3: CASSDRDRFYGYTF; V: TRBV25-1; D: TRBD1; J: TRBJ1-2; size: many
DNA: TGTGCCAGCAGTGTGGACACCGGTGGCTACACCTTC; CDR3: CASSVDTGGYTF; V: TRBV2; D: .; J: TRBJ1-2; size: many
DNA: TGTGCCAGCAGCCAACCCGGCAGGGGCCATGCCTATGGCTACACCTTC; CDR3: CASSQPGRGHAYGYTF; V: TRBV3-1; D: .; J: TRBJ1-2; size: .
DNA: TGCGCCAGCAGCTTGGTTGGACAGGGGTTGGACGAGCAGTACTTC; CDR3: CASSLVGQGLDEQYF; V: TRBV5-1; D: TRBD1; J: TRBJ2-7; size: .
DNA: TGTGCCAGCAGCTTGGAAGGGACTAGATCCTACGAGCAGTACTTC; CDR3: CASSLEGTRSYEQYF; V: TRBV5-4; D: TRBD2; J: TRBJ2-7; size: few
DNA: TGTGCCAGCAGTTTAAGGACAACAACTAATGAAAAACTGTTTTTT; CDR3: CASSLRTTTNEKLFF; V: TRBV28; D: .; J: TRBJ1-4; size: .
DNA: TGTGCCATCAGGACTAGTGCGGGAGAGACCCAGTACTTC; CDR3: CAIRTSAGETQYF; V: TRBV10-3; D: .; J: TRBJ2-5; size: many
DNA: TGTGCCATCAGAACAGACAGCACCGGGGAGCTGTTTTTT; CDR3: CAIRTDSTGELFF; V: TRBV10-3; D: .; J: TRBJ2-2; size: .
DNA: TGTGCCATCAGTGGAAATCCACCAGGAAGTGCAGATACGCAGTATTTT; CDR3: CAISGNPPGSADTQYF; V: TRBV10-3; D: .; J: TRBJ2-3; size: many
DNA: TGCAGCGTCGACCCCTCCCGGGGAGCTCCAGAGACCCAGTACTTC; CDR3: CSVDPSRGAPETQYF; V: TRBV29-1; D: .; J: TRBJ2-5; size: many
DNA: TGCAGTGCTAGGGATGCGGGAGGCGGGGAGCAGTACTTC; CDR3: CSARDAGGGEQYF; V: TRBV20-1; D: TRBD2; J: TRBJ2-7; size: .
DNA: TGCAGCGTTGAAGTAAAGGGATTCGATTACGAGCAGTACTTC; CDR3: CSVEVKGFDYEQYF; V: TRBV29-1; D: .; J: TRBJ2-7; size: few
DNA: TGTGCCAGCAGTCCCGCGGGAGTGGAAGATACGCAGTATTTT; CDR3: CASSPAGVEDTQYF; V: TRBV11-3; D: TRBD2; J: TRBJ2-3; size: .
DNA: TGTGCCAGCAGCAAAGCCCGGCCCAGCTCCTACAATGAGCAGTTCTTC; CDR3: CASSKARPSSYNEQFF; V: TRBV21-1; D: .; J: TRBJ2-1; size: many
DNA: TGTGCCAGCAGTCGGAGCGGGACTCCCTACAATGAGCAGTTCTTC; CDR3: CASSRSGTPYNEQFF; V: TRBV11-2; D: TRBD2; J: TRBJ2-1; size: .
DNA: TGCAGTCTAATAGCGGGGAGCTCCTACAATGAGCAGTTCTTC; CDR3: CSLIAGSSYNEQFF; V: TRBV20-1; D: TRBD2; J: TRBJ2-1; size: .
DNA: TGTGCCATCAGCCTAAACGGAGGCACCCGAGGCGAGCAGTACTTC; CDR3: CAISLNGGTRGEQYF; V: TRBV10-3; D: .; J: TRBJ2-7; size: .
DNA: TGTGCCAGCAGCAAGAGGAGACAAGAGACCCAGTACTTC; CDR3: CASSKRRQETQYF; V: TRBV21-1; D: .; J: TRBJ2-5; size: .
DNA: TGTGCCAGCAGCTCCCGCGAAGGTGGAAACACCATATATTTT; CDR3: CASSSREGGNTIYF; V: TRBV7-8; D: .; J: TRBJ1-3; size: few
DNA: TGTGCCAGCACCCAACCCGGGGGGCCGACCTACAATGAGCAGTTCTTC; CDR3: CASTQPGGPTYNEQFF; V: TRBV6-2/TRBV6-3; D: .; J: TRBJ2-1; size: once
DNA: TGTGCCAGCTCACCATCGACCCCAGATACGCAGTATTTT; CDR3: CASSPSTPDTQYF; V: TRBV18; D: .; J: TRBJ2-3; size: few
DNA: TGCAGTGCATATAGGACAGACACAGATACGCAGTATTTT; CDR3: CSAYRTDTDTQYF; V: TRBV20-1; D: .; J: TRBJ2-3; size: few
DNA: TGCGCCAGCAGCGACCGGGACAGGGCCCTGAATGAGCAGTTCTTC; CDR3: CASSDRDRALNEQFF; V: TRBV5-1; D: TRBD1; J: TRBJ2-1; size: few
DNA: TGTGCCAGCAGCCCCGACGCCAGGGCCTCATACCCCCAGCATTTT; CDR3: CASSPDARASYPQHF; V: TRBV7-2; D: .; J: TRBJ1-5; size: many
DNA: TGCGCCAGCAGCCAAGATGGAGGTGGGGGGACCCAAGAGACCCAGTACTTC; CDR3: CASSQDGGGGTQETQYF; V: TRBV4-3; D: .; J: TRBJ2-5; size: few
DNA: TGTGCCAGCAGCTCAATTTACACCGCAGAGACCCAGTACTTC; CDR3: CASSSIYTAETQYF; V: TRBV7-2; D: .; J: TRBJ2-5; size: .
DNA: TGTGCCAGCAGCCGCGGGCAGGGGGCGAAACCCTATAATTCACCCCTCCACTTT; CDR3: CASSRGQGAKPYNSPLHF; V: TRBV7-8; D: TRBD1; J: TRBJ1-6; size: .
DNA: TGTGCCAGCAGCCCGGACAGGGAAGAGACCCAGTACTTC; CDR3: CASSPDREETQYF; V: TRBV12-3/TRBV12-4; D: TRBD1; J: TRBJ2-5; size: .
DNA: TGTGCCAGCGCCGGGAAGGGCTGGGAAAAACTGTTTTTT; CDR3: CASAGKGWEKLFF; V: TRBV7-9; D: .; J: TRBJ1-4; size: .
DNA: TGCAGTGCTAGAGTGTCAGGGGAGAGGAACACTGAAGCTTTCTTT; CDR3: CSARVSGERNTEAFF; V: TRBV20-1; D: .; J: TRBJ1-1; size: many
DNA: TGCGACAGCAGCCAAGATACAGGGGGAAATTATGAGCAGTTCTTC; CDR3: CDSSQDTGGNYEQFF; V: TRBV4-1; D: TRBD1; J: TRBJ2-1; size: .
DNA: TGTGCCAGCAGCCGGGGACTAGCGGGGGGTTTGTTAGCCAAAAACATTCAGTACTTC; CDR3: CASSRGLAGGLLAKNIQYF; V: TRBV4-2; D: TRBD2; J: TRBJ2-4; size: many